A selection of T cell receptor beta chains follows, all from one sample in a study of T cells after posttransplantation cyclophosphamide. Repertoires were generated with immunoSEQ multiplex PCR, while TCRdb's copy carries only in-frame clones and drops some. The repertoire consists of more than 9,000 clones, none detected only once. The source material was PBMCs, sampled after allogeneic stem cell transplant with posttransplant cyclophosphamide. The receptors stem from a female patient between 40 and 55 years old who received an allogeneic stem cell transplant from a related donor, was CMV-positive, and had no GVHD. The graft donor may account for some of the T cells. The CDR3 runs from the conserved cysteine through the conserved F or W. The order of the fields is J gene, D gene, clone size, V gene, CDR3 DNA, CDR3 protein. D genes are given only for firm matches. The size entry gives once, few or many counts, or a class when the clone is expanded.

j_gene: TRBJ2-3
d_gene: TRBD2
abundance: many
v_gene: TRBV9
CDR3nt: TGTGCCAGCAGCGGACTAGCGGAACTCACAGATACGCAGTATTTT
CDR3aa: CASSGLAELTDTQYF

j_gene: TRBJ2-3
d_gene: -
abundance: many
v_gene: TRBV7-2
CDR3nt: TGTGCCAGCAGCTTAGACAGGGTAGATACGCAGTATTTT
CDR3aa: CASSLDRVDTQYF

j_gene: TRBJ2-1
d_gene: -
abundance: many
v_gene: TRBV4-1
CDR3nt: TGCGCCAGCAGCCCAGCCGGGTCCCCCTACAATGAGCAGTTCTTC
CDR3aa: CASSPAGSPYNEQFF

j_gene: TRBJ1-4
d_gene: -
abundance: many
v_gene: TRBV19
CDR3nt: TGTGCCAGTTCTTGGGGGGGGACAACTAATGAAAAACTGTTTTTT
CDR3aa: CASSWGGTTNEKLFF

j_gene: TRBJ1-2
d_gene: -
abundance: many
v_gene: TRBV6-6
CDR3nt: TGTGCCAGCAGTTACTCTGCGGGCTCAAACTATGGCTACACCTTC
CDR3aa: CASSYSAGSNYGYTF

j_gene: TRBJ1-2
d_gene: -
abundance: many
v_gene: TRBV5-3
CDR3nt: TGTGCCAGAAGCTTGAAGGGGGGGGATGGCTACACCTTC
CDR3aa: CARSLKGGDGYTF

j_gene: TRBJ2-7
d_gene: TRBD2
abundance: few
v_gene: TRBV4-2
CDR3nt: TGTGCCAGCAGCCAAGAGTTGGCGGGGGGGCCTTACGAGCAGTACTTC
CDR3aa: CASSQELAGGPYEQYF

j_gene: TRBJ1-4
d_gene: -
abundance: many
v_gene: TRBV5-6
CDR3nt: TGTGCCAGCAGCTGGGGGGGTTTGGAAAAACTGTTTTTT
CDR3aa: CASSWGGLEKLFF

j_gene: TRBJ2-1
d_gene: TRBD2
abundance: many
v_gene: TRBV5-6
CDR3nt: TGTGCCAGCAGCTTGGACGCGACTAGCGGGGGGGCAATCTACAATGAGCAGTTCTTC
CDR3aa: CASSLDATSGGAIYNEQFF

j_gene: TRBJ2-5
d_gene: TRBD2
abundance: few
v_gene: TRBV2
CDR3nt: TGTGCCAGCAGTGAATGGGGACTAGCGGGCGAAGAGACCCAGTACTTC
CDR3aa: CASSEWGLAGEETQYF

j_gene: TRBJ1-5
d_gene: -
abundance: many
v_gene: TRBV6-2/TRBV6-3
CDR3nt: TGTGCCAGCAGTTATCAGGGAAGTCAGCCCCAGCATTTT
CDR3aa: CASSYQGSQPQHF

j_gene: TRBJ2-7
d_gene: -
abundance: few
v_gene: TRBV20-1
CDR3nt: TGCAGTGTACAACAGGGCCTCGAGCAGTACTTC
CDR3aa: CSVQQGLEQYF

j_gene: TRBJ2-2
d_gene: TRBD1
abundance: many
v_gene: TRBV4-1
CDR3nt: TGCGCCAGCAGCCAAGTAGTGCCGGACAGGGGGCAAATGGGCACCGGGGAGCTGTTTTTT
CDR3aa: CASSQVVPDRGQMGTGELFF

j_gene: TRBJ2-5
d_gene: -
abundance: many
v_gene: TRBV27
CDR3nt: TGTGCCAGCAGTCCCAACCAAGAGACCCAGTACTTC
CDR3aa: CASSPNQETQYF

j_gene: TRBJ2-5
d_gene: -
abundance: many
v_gene: TRBV2
CDR3nt: TGTGCCAGCAGTGAAGCGGGGCAGGGCCAAGAGACCCAGTACTTC
CDR3aa: CASSEAGQGQETQYF

j_gene: TRBJ1-6
d_gene: -
abundance: many
v_gene: TRBV7-8
CDR3nt: TGTGCCAGCAGCTTAGTAGGTCAGGGGATAGGGATATCAGTGTCACCCCTCCACTTT
CDR3aa: CASSLVGQGIGISVSPLHF

j_gene: TRBJ2-1
d_gene: -
abundance: many
v_gene: TRBV19
CDR3nt: TGTGCCAGTAGCTTCCCCGGTCATACCTACAATGAGCAGTTCTTC
CDR3aa: CASSFPGHTYNEQFF

j_gene: TRBJ1-2
d_gene: TRBD1
abundance: few
v_gene: TRBV9
CDR3nt: TGTGCCAGCAGCCCGAGAGGGACAGGGTATGGCTACACCTTC
CDR3aa: CASSPRGTGYGYTF

j_gene: TRBJ1-3
d_gene: -
abundance: many
v_gene: TRBV6-1
CDR3nt: TGTGCCAGCAGTGCCCTCCAGGGGACTGGAAACACCATATATTTT
CDR3aa: CASSALQGTGNTIYF